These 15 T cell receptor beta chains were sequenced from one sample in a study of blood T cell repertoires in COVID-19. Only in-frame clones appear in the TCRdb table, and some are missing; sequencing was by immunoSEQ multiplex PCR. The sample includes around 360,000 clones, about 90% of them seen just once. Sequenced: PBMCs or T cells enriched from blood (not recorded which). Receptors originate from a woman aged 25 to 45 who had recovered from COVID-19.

CDR3 in DNA: TGTGCCAGCAGCCCAGGACAGGGAGGGACACCCCTCCACTTT. Protein: CASSPGQGGTPLHF. The chain uses TRBV7-8 and TRBJ1-6; 8 positions match TRBD1. V shed 5 bases, J shed 11 bases, and the junction held 8 bases outside the gene matches. Germline CDR1 SGHVS, CDR2 FQNEAQ. This CDR3 has 14 residues.

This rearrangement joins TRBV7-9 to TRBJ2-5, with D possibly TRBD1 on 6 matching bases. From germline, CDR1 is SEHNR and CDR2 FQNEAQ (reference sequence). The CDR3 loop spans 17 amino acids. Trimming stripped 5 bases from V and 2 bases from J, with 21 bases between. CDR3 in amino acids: CASSLHRDTQLQETQYF. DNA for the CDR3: TGTGCCAGCAGCCTACACCGGGACACTCAATTACAAGAGACCCAGTACTTC.

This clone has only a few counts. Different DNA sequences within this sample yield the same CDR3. CDR3 coding DNA: TGCGCCAGCAGCCCCGGACAGAATCAGCCCCAGCATTTT. Translating it yields CASSPGQNQPQHF. This rearrangement joins TRBV5-1 to TRBJ1-5; a possible D gene is TRBD1 (6 bases). Trimming took 4 bases from V and 4 from J, leaving 9 bases between them. The CDR3 covers 13 residues. The V gene's germline CDR1 is SGHRS and CDR2 YFSETQ.

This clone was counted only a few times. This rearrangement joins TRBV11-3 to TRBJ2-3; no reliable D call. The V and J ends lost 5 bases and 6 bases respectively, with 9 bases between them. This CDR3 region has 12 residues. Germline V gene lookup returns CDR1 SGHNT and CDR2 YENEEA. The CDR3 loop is CASSPGDDTQYF. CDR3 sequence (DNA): TGTGCCAGCAGCCCCGGAGACGATACGCAGTATTTT.

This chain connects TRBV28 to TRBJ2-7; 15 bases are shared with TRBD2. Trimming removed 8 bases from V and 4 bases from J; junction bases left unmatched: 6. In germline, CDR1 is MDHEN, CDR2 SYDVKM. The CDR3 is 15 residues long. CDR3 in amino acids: CASLGGTSGRYEQYF. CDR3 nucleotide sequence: TGTGCCAGCCTAGGGGGGACTAGCGGGAGGTACGAGCAGTACTTC.

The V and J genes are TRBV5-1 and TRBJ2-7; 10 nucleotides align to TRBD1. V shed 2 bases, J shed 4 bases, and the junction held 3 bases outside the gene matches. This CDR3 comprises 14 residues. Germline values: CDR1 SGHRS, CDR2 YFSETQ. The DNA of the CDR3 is TGCGCCAGCAGCTTAAAGGGACAGGGGTACGAGCAGTACTTC. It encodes CASSLKGQGYEQYF.

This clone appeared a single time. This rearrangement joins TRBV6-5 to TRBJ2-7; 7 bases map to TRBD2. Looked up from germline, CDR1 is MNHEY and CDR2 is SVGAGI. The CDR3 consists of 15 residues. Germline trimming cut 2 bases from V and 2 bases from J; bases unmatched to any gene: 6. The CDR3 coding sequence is TGTGCCAGCAGTTACGGGGGGGAGGGCACCTACGAGCAGTACTTC. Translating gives CASSYGGEGTYEQYF.

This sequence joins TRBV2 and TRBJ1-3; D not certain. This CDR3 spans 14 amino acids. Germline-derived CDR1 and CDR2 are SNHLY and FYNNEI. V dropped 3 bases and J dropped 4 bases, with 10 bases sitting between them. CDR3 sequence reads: CASSDQSGGNTIYF. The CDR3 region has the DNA TGTGCCAGCAGTGACCAGTCAGGCGGAAACACCATATATTTT.

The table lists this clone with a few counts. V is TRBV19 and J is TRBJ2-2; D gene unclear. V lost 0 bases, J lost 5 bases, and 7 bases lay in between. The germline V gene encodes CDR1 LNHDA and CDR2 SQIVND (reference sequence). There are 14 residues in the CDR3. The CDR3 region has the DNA TGTGCCAGTAGTATAGACGGAGAGACCGGGGAGCTGTTTTTT. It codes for CASSIDGETGELFF.

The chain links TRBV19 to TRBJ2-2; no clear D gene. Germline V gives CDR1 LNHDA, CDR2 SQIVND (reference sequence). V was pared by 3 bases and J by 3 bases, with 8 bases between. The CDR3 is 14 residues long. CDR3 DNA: TGTGCCAGTAGTATTTCGAGCTACACCGGGGAGCTGTTTTTT. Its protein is CASSISSYTGELFF.

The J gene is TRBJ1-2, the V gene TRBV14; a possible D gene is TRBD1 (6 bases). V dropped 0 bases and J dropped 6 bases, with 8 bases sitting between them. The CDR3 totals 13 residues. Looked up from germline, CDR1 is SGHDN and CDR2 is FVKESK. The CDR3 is CASSQDWTDGYTF. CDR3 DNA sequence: TGTGCCAGCAGCCAAGATTGGACAGATGGCTACACCTTC. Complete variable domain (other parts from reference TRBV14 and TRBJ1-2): EAGVTQFPSHSVIEKGQTVTLRCDPISGHDNLYWYRRVMGKEIKFLLHFVKESKQDESGMPNNRFLAERTGGTYSTLKVQPAELEDSGVYFCASSQDWTDGYTFGSGTRLTVV.

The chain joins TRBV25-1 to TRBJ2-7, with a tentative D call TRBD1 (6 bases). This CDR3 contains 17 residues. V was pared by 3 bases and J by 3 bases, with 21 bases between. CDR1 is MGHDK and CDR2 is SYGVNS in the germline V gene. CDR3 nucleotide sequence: TGTGCCAGCAGTGACTATCAAGCCGACAGGAGCCACTACGAGCAGTACTTC. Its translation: CASSDYQADRSHYEQYF.

In nucleotides, the CDR3 is TGTGCCAGCAGTTTACAAACAGGGGGCTCCTATGGCTACACCTTC. Translating it yields CASSLQTGGSYGYTF. The chain carries TRBV28 and TRBJ1-2, with 9 bases lining up with TRBD1. Trimming took 2 bases from V and 4 from J; bases not matched to a gene: 5. This CDR3 is 15 amino acids long. In germline, CDR1 is MDHEN, CDR2 SYDVKM.

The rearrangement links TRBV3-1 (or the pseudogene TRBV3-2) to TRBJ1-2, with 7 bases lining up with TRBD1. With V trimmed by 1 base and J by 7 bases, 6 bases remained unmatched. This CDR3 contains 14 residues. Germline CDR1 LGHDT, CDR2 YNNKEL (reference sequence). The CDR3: CASSQVQQGSGYTF. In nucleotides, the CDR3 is TGTGCCAGCAGCCAAGTACAACAGGGGTCTGGCTACACCTTC.

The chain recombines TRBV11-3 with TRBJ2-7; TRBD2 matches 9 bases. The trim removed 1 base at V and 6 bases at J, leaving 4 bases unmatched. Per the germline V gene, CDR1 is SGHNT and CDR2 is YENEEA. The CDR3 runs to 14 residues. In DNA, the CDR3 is TGTGCCAGCAGCTTAGCCGGGACTAGCTCCGAGCAGTACTTC. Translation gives CASSLAGTSSEQYF.